The source of this TCR beta chain is a study of Graves' ophthalmopathy and Graves' hyperthyroidism. Whole-study context: Specimen type is peripheral blood, obtained at initial diagnosis before any treatment.

V shed 3 bases and J 6 bases; nucleotides not matched to a gene: 1. This CDR3 has 12 residues. CDR1 and CDR2 from the germline V gene are SEHNR and FQNEAQ (reference sequence). Whole-study results and caveats: Most expanded clonotypes in thyroid above 0.001 frequency also showed up in blood.

There are a few counts of this clonotype. Its cognate antigen is unknown. A much larger clone sits a single nucleotide away, making a read error possible. The PBMCs had their origin in roughly 10 ml of fresh peripheral blood. For repertoire sequencing, the TCR beta CDR3 regions were amplified from RNA transcripts. Following a first-round RT-PCR that used HTBI primers, a second-round multiplex PCR was carried out. TCRdb reprocessed the multiplex PCR reads with MiXCR, giving one entry per CDR3 protein. The table includes around 670,000 distinct CDR3 sequences, 35% to 50% detected once. This clonotype originated in an adult man with Graves' ophthalmopathy. The chain uses TRBV7-9 and TRBJ1-2; 7 bases map to TRBD1. Sequenced sample: peripheral blood. CDR3 in DNA: TGTGCCAGCAGCTTTCAGGGGGATGGCTACACCTTC. This translates into CASSFQGDGYTF.